This TCR beta chain was sequenced in a study of CD8 T cells in ankylosing spondylitis. Study-level results: The study looked at matched synovial fluid samples from ankylosing spondylitis patients. Disease-linked clones were reported to be significantly enriched there. In synovial fluid and blood from reactive arthritis, some motif variants were previously reported. Relatively rare in peripheral blood, disease-linked clones were also CD8+. Ankylosing spondylitis blood appeared to carry a characteristic TCR beta motif of under ten highly homologous variants.

The germline V and J ends were trimmed by 6 bases and 4 bases, with 20 bases remaining between them. CDR3 length: 16 residues. Germline values: CDR1 SGHKS, CDR2 YYEKEE (reference sequence). TCRdb itself ran the 5' RACE reads through MiXCR, one entry per CDR3 protein. This sample yields fewer than 350,000 distinct CDR3 sequences, of which approximately 10% are seen a single time; about 10% belongs to the top ten. In regard to this clonotype: Its antigen is not known.

This receptor was obtained from a female donor with ankylosing spondylitis or in good health (not recorded which). V usage is TRBV5-5 and J usage is TRBJ2-1, with D tentatively TRBD1 or TRBD2 (5 bases each). Sequencing was carried out using blood, either unsorted or a sorted T cell fraction (not recorded which). This CDR3 reads CASTPVWGIPYNEQFF. CDR3 DNA: TGTGCCAGCACCCCGGTATGGGGGATACCTTACAATGAGCAGTTCTTC.